Presented here are 21 T cell receptor beta chains from one specimen sequenced in a study of T cell repertoires in cytomegalovirus infection. TCRdb analysed the reads with MiXCR anew, one entry per CDR3 protein. The table lists 370,000 or so distinct CDR3 sequences, about a third of them singletons. These receptors' antigens are unknown. The starting material was cultured PBMCs, obtained from culture after CMV antigen stimulation. Every receptor here comes from a human donor in good health (CMV status not recorded). Some clones in this sample may be carry-over from other donors' samples.

This rearrangement joins TRBV7-3 to TRBJ2-7; no clear D. V was trimmed by 5 bases and J by 0 bases, leaving 14 bases between them. Germline CDR1 reads SGHTA; CDR2 reads FQGTGA. CDR3 length equals 15 residues. CDR3 bases: TGTGCCAGCAGCCCGCCCGTTGAAACCTCCTACGAGCAGTACTTC. Its protein product is CASSPPVETSYEQYF. The full variable domain, rest sourced from reference TRBV7-3 and TRBJ2-7, is GAGVSQTPSNKVTEKGKYVELRCDPISGHTALYWYRQSLGQGPEFLIYFQGTGAADDSGLPNDRFFAVRPEGSVSTLKIQRTERGDSAVYLCASSPPVETSYEQYFGPGTRLTVT.

The chain recombines TRBV7-6 with TRBJ2-5; no reliable D call. Germline CDR1 is SGHVS and CDR2 is FNYEAQ. Trimming removed 1 base from V and 0 bases from J, with 6 bases in between. CDR3 length: 14 amino acids. The CDR3 bases are TGTGCCAGCAGCTTAGGCAGGCACCAAGAGACCCAGTACTTC. Translated, it gives CASSLGRHQETQYF.

This clonotype was counted only a few times. The chain joins TRBV7-8 to TRBJ2-5, with 8 bases fitting TRBD1. The CDR3 is made up of 14 amino acids. Germline CDR1 SGHVS, CDR2 FQNEAQ. Trimming removed 3 bases from V and 5 bases from J; junction bases left unmatched: 5. CDR3 residues: CASSFQGAGETQYF. The CDR3 nucleotides are TGTGCCAGCAGCTTTCAGGGGGCAGGGGAGACCCAGTACTTC.

This chain links TRBV28 with TRBJ2-1; D is unclear. The CDR3 covers 12 residues. Trimming left V 5 bases short and J 7 bases short, with 9 bases between. The germline V gene encodes CDR1 MDHEN and CDR2 SYDVKM. The CDR3 DNA is TGTGCCAGCAGTCTAGATGCTAATGAGCAGTTCTTC. Translating gives CASSLDANEQFF.

In its sample, this clonotype was seen many times. CDR3 sequence reads: CASSSMGASSAGVDTQYF. CDR3 bases: TGTGCCAGCAGCTCCATGGGAGCTTCCTCAGCGGGAGTAGATACGCAGTATTTT. The gene calls are TRBV7-2 and TRBJ2-3, with 8 bases identical to TRBD2. CDR1 and CDR2 from the germline V gene are SGHTA and FQGNSA. CDR3 length equals 18 residues. V gave up 4 bases and J gave up 5 bases; unmatched junction bases: 17. Looking up the rest from reference TRBV7-2 and TRBJ2-3 gives the full variable domain: GAGVSQSPSNKVTEKGKDVELRCDPISGHTALYWYRQSLGQGLEFLIYFQGNSAPDKSGLPSDRFSAERTGGSVSTLTIQRTQQEDSAVYLCASSSMGASSAGVDTQYFGPGTRLTVL.

The rearrangement joins TRBV20-1 to TRBJ2-7; 7 bases map to TRBD2. The CDR3 has 13 amino acids. Germline V CDR1 and CDR2: DFQATT, SNEGSKA (reference sequence). The V and J ends lost 3 bases and 0 bases, in that order; junction bases with no gene match: 2. In DNA form, the CDR3 reads TGCAGTGCTAGCCGCGGGAGCTCCTACGAGCAGTACTTC. Residues: CSASRGSSYEQYF.

The chain employs TRBV7-2 and TRBJ2-1; 8 positions match TRBD2. The germline V gene has CDR1 SGHTA and CDR2 FQGNSA. The CDR3 loop spans 15 amino acids. J was trimmed by 4 bases and V by 3 bases; bases with no gene match: 5. CDR3 bases: TGTGCCAGCAGCTTCAGCGGGGGACCTTACAATGAGCAGTTCTTC. Its translation is CASSFSGGPYNEQFF.

This clonotype was seen many times. V and J are TRBV7-8 and TRBJ1-2; D might be TRBD1 (5 bases). The germline gives CDR1 SGHVS, CDR2 FQNEAQ. CDR3 length: 18 residues. The V end was cut by 0 bases, the J end by 3 bases, with 20 bases between. In DNA form, the CDR3 reads TGTGCCAGCAGCTTAGCGCTGGGGCGCGCCTCGGGGGACTATGGCTACACCTTC. Protein: CASSLALGRASGDYGYTF.

This clonotype was recorded a few times. This chain links TRBV12-3 or TRBV12-4 with TRBJ2-3; unclear D gene. The CDR3 length is 16 residues. The V gene lost 5 bases and the J gene lost 0 bases, with 15 bases spanning the gap. DNA for the CDR3: TGTGCCAGCAGTCCGGTAGTCGGAGCAAGCACAGATACGCAGTATTTT. Translated, it gives CASSPVVGASTDTQYF.

In its sample, this clonotype was seen a few times. The rearrangement links TRBV7-2 to TRBJ2-5, with 7 nucleotides matching TRBD2. Germline V gene lookup returns CDR1 SGHTA and CDR2 FQGNSA. V lost 2 bases and J lost 1; bases outside the gene matches: 4. This CDR3 contains 15 residues. The CDR3, as DNA: TGTGCCAGCAGCTTAAGTTCTAGCGGCCAAGAGACCCAGTACTTC. Its translation: CASSLSSSGQETQYF.

In DNA form, the CDR3 reads TGTGCCAGCACGGGCGGTGACTATGGCTACACCTTC. Amino acid sequence: CASTGGDYGYTF. The gene calls are TRBV9 and TRBJ1-2; D remains unclear. This CDR3 contains 12 residues. V gave up 6 bases and J gave up 3 bases, with 9 bases separating them. The germline V gene has CDR1 SGDLS and CDR2 YYNGEE.

This chain links TRBV4-1 with TRBJ1-6; TRBD1 might be the D (6 bases). Germline V gives CDR1 MGHRA, CDR2 YSYEKL. This CDR3 has 17 amino acids. Trimming removed 2 bases from V and 9 bases from J, with 20 bases in between. CDR3 loop: CASSQSAPQGLVSPLHF. The CDR3, as DNA: TGCGCCAGCAGCCAAAGTGCCCCACAGGGTTTGGTTTCACCCCTCCACTTT.

This clonotype was seen a few times. For the CDR3, the DNA is TGTGCCAGCAAACTAGCGTCTACGAACACCGGGGAGCTGTTTTTT. It encodes CASKLASTNTGELFF. V and J are TRBV7-2 and TRBJ2-2, with 7 bases identical to TRBD2. V lost 7 bases and J lost 0; bases outside the gene matches: 5. The CDR3 totals 15 residues. The V gene's germline CDR1 is SGHTA and CDR2 FQGNSA.

V gene TRBV12-3 or TRBV12-4 combines with J gene TRBJ1-2; D possibly corresponds to TRBD1 (6 bases). This CDR3 is 15 amino acids long. V was clipped by 5 bases and J by 2 bases, with 15 bases between them. The CDR3 reads CASSNYRDGNYGYTF. In DNA, the CDR3 is TGTGCCAGCAGTAATTACAGGGACGGGAACTATGGCTACACCTTC.

The rearrangement uses TRBV10-3 and TRBJ1-2; D is uncertain. Germline CDR1 and CDR2: ENHRY and SYGVKD. This CDR3 is built from 15 residues. V lost 4 bases and J 3 bases, leaving 15 bases between the germline ends. The CDR3 is CAISALVEDDYGYTF. CDR3 DNA sequence: TGTGCCATCAGTGCCCTCGTGGAAGATGACTATGGCTACACCTTC.

The chain is built from TRBV7-9 and TRBJ2-1, with D tentatively TRBD2 (7 bases). The V gene's germline CDR1 is SEHNR and CDR2 FQNEAQ (reference sequence). V lost 5 bases and J lost 8, with 22 bases in between. The CDR3 has 16 residues. The CDR3 here is CASSKSRGARGDEQFF. DNA of the CDR3: TGTGCCAGCAGCAAAAGTCGGGGGGCGAGGGGGGATGAGCAGTTCTTC.

V usage is TRBV6-2 or TRBV6-3 and J usage is TRBJ1-1; 8 positions agree with TRBD1. V shed 4 bases and J 3 bases; nucleotides not matched to a gene: 13. Germline V gene data show CDR1 as MNHEY and CDR2 as SVGEGT. The length of the CDR3 is 17 residues. CDR3 sequence: CASSSAPLSGGDTEAFF. The CDR3 nucleotides are TGTGCCAGCAGTTCTGCCCCGCTGTCAGGGGGCGACACTGAAGCTTTCTTT.

The chain has TRBV19 and TRBJ2-3; a weak D match, TRBD2 (5 bases). CDR1 and CDR2 from the germline V gene are LNHDA and SQIVND (reference sequence). Deletions cut 5 bases from V and 0 bases from J, with 12 bases between. CDR3 length: 15 residues. The CDR3, as DNA: TGTGCCAGTAGTTACCAAAGGACTAGCACAGATACGCAGTATTTT. Translated: CASSYQRTSTDTQYF.

The V gene is TRBV27, the J gene TRBJ1-5; D unclear. V was shortened by 6 bases and J by 8 bases, with 11 bases between the two germline ends. Germline CDR1 reads MNHEY; CDR2 reads SMNVEV (reference sequence). CDR3 length: 12 amino acids. Written as DNA, the CDR3 is TGTGCCAGCAGAACGGGTATTAAGCCCCAGCATTTT. The encoded protein is CASRTGIKPQHF.

The chain recombines TRBV5-6 with TRBJ1-3; no definite D call. V lost 3 bases and J 4 bases, leaving 14 bases between the germline ends. This CDR3 region has 15 residues. Germline V gives CDR1 SGHDT, CDR2 YYEEEE. The CDR3 is CASSSTRISGNTIYF. The CDR3 DNA follows: TGTGCCAGCAGCTCTACTCGAATATCGGGAAACACCATATATTTT.

V usage is TRBV28 and J usage is TRBJ2-7, with D unclear. CDR1 and CDR2 from the germline V gene are MDHEN and SYDVKM. The CDR3 is 13 residues long. Deletions cut 6 bases from V and 6 bases from J, with 15 bases between. The CDR3 coding sequence is TGTGCCAGCAGCCCTCCGGCTGTTCCCGAGCAGTACTTC. Translated, it gives CASSPPAVPEQYF.